Presented here are 30 T cell receptor beta chains from one specimen sequenced in a study of T cells in Graves' hyperthyroidism and ophthalmopathy. RNA transcripts were the template for amplifying TCR beta CDR3 regions. HTBI primers drove first-round RT-PCR of the TCR CDR3. One entry per CDR3 protein, called by TCRdb with MiXCR from the multiplex PCR reads. The profile shows some 510,000 distinct CDR3 sequences, roughly 50% of them singletons. Material for sequencing was peripheral blood or thyroid tissue (not recorded which). These receptors were taken from a woman aged 18-29 years with Graves' hyperthyroidism.

The genes are TRBV7-9 and TRBJ1-6; a possible D gene is TRBD1 (5 bases). Germline V CDR1 and CDR2: SEHNR, FQNEAQ (reference sequence). V was shortened by 0 bases and J by 10 bases, with 13 bases between the two germline ends. This CDR3 is built from 15 residues. The CDR3 DNA reads as TGTGCCAGCAGCTTAGCGCAGGGAGTAGGGTCACCCCTCCACTTT. It codes for CASSLAQGVGSPLHF.

This chain uses TRBV12-3 or TRBV12-4 with TRBJ1-1; D remains ambiguous. The CDR3 loop spans 12 amino acids. V was cut by 4 bases and J by 8 bases, with 11 bases left in between. This CDR3 reads CASSSIGGEAFF. For the CDR3, the DNA is TGTGCCAGCAGTTCGATAGGTGGGGAAGCTTTCTTT.

This rearrangement joins TRBV29-1 to TRBJ1-1; D gene ambiguous. The germline V and J ends were trimmed by 2 bases and 0 bases, with 7 bases remaining between them. The CDR3 runs 13 residues. Looked up from germline, CDR1 is SQVTM and CDR2 is ANQGSEA. DNA of the CDR3: TGCAGCGTTGAACCGGACTTGAACACTGAAGCTTTCTTT. Residues: CSVEPDLNTEAFF.

The chain couples TRBV5-1 to TRBJ2-5; D might be TRBD1 (6 bases). Germline V CDR1 and CDR2: SGHRS, YFSETQ. CDR3 length equals 16 residues. V shed 1 base and J shed 0 bases, with 13 bases lying between them. The CDR3 sequence is CASSLRFQGYQETQYF. CDR3 DNA sequence: TGCGCCAGCAGCTTGAGGTTTCAGGGGTACCAAGAGACCCAGTACTTC.

V is TRBV7-2 and J is TRBJ2-7; a possible D gene is TRBD2 (5 bases). Trimming took off 5 bases at V and 7 bases at J, with 18 bases between the two ends. Germline loops: CDR1 SGHTA, CDR2 FQGNSA. The CDR3 is 14 residues long. The CDR3, as DNA: TGTGCCAGCAGCCAACGACCTAGCTTAGATGAGCAGTACTTC. Translating it yields CASSQRPSLDEQYF.

The rearrangement joins TRBV19 to TRBJ1-5, with 7 bases fitting TRBD1. Germline V gene lookup returns CDR1 LNHDA and CDR2 SQIVND (reference sequence). Trimming cost V 6 bases and J 6 bases; bases outside gene matches: 11. This CDR3 comprises 15 residues. DNA of the CDR3: TGTGCCAGTAGACCTACAGGGGATTGGGGTCAGCCCCAGCATTTT. Protein product: CASRPTGDWGQPQHF.

CDR3 residues: CAISEGTAGTEAFF. In DNA, the CDR3 is TGTGCCATCAGTGAAGGGACGGCGGGCACTGAAGCTTTCTTT. The chain recombines TRBV10-3 with TRBJ1-1; D possibly corresponds to TRBD1 (5 bases). V lost 3 bases to trimming and J lost 4 bases, with 12 bases between them. Germline-derived CDR1 and CDR2 are ENHRY and SYGVKD. The CDR3 runs to 14 residues.

As concerns this clonotype: At one end the junction does not follow the germline gene, possibly because of a read error. This chain uses TRBV6-1 with TRBJ2-7; D is possibly TRBD2 (5 bases). Germline-derived CDR1 and CDR2 are MNHNS and SASEGT. This CDR3 spans 13 amino acids. As DNA, the CDR3 is TGTGCCAGCAGTCTGACGGACTCCTGCGAGCAGTACTTC. Its protein product is CASSLTDSCEQYF.

About this clonotype: Its ends do not fully match the called genes, so a read error is possible. The V and J genes are TRBV2 and TRBJ1-2; D gene uncertain. The CDR3 totals 13 residues. Per the germline V gene, CDR1 is SNHLY and CDR2 is FYNNEI. The CDR3 DNA sequence: TGTGCCAGCAGCTTCGACGGCGTCGATGGCCACACCTTC. Residues: CASSFDGVDGHTF.

This clonotype has a handful of counts. This rearrangement joins TRBV20-1 to TRBJ2-7; tentatively, D is TRBD2 (6 bases). This CDR3 spans 13 amino acids. The V end was cut by 3 bases, the J end by 3 bases, with 12 bases between. Germline V lookup: CDR1 DFQATT, CDR2 SNEGSKA (reference sequence). The CDR3 is CSASRDWHYEQYF. The DNA of the CDR3 is TGCAGTGCTAGTCGGGACTGGCACTACGAGCAGTACTTC.

For this clonotype: One end of the junction fails to match germline, which may point to a read error. The chain uses TRBV10-3 and TRBJ1-6, with a possible D match to TRBD1 (5 bases). CDR1 is ENHRY, CDR2 SYGVKD, per germline. The CDR3 consists of 14 residues. As DNA, the CDR3 is TGTGCCAGCAGTAAAGGGGTAGTTGATTCACCCCTCCACTTT. Its protein product is CASSKGVVDSPLHF.

The CDR3 region has the DNA TGTGCCAGCAGCTCATGGGGACGGCAGAACACTGAAGCTTTCTTT. This gives the protein CASSSWGRQNTEAFF. The chain is built from TRBV7-9 and TRBJ1-1; a possible D gene is TRBD1 (5 bases). Germline CDR1 is SEHNR and CDR2 is FQNEAQ (reference sequence). CDR3 length: 15 residues. The V and J ends lost 4 bases and 1 base respectively, with 13 bases between them.

This clonotype was counted many times. The J gene is TRBJ1-5, the V gene TRBV2, with TRBD1 identical over 9 bases. CDR3 length: 15 amino acids. The V gene end was trimmed by 5 bases and the J gene end by 6 bases; junction bases not matched to a gene: 8. In germline, CDR1 is SNHLY, CDR2 FYNNEI. As DNA, the CDR3 is TGTGCCAGCAGTAAAACCACAGGGGGCGTTCAGCCCCAGCATTTT. Its protein is CASSKTTGGVQPQHF.

The chain is built from TRBV15 and TRBJ2-7; D could derive from TRBD1 or TRBD2 (5 bases each). The germline CDR1 and CDR2 sequences are LNHNV and YYDKDF (reference sequence). The CDR3 is 13 amino acids. Trimming stripped 3 bases from V and 3 bases from J, with 9 bases between. The CDR3 bases are TGTGCCACCAGCAGGAGGGACGGCTACGAGCAGTACTTC. It is translated as CATSRRDGYEQYF.

This clonotype was picked up a small number of times. The rearrangement joins TRBV12-3 or TRBV12-4 to TRBJ1-4, with D possibly matching TRBD1 (5 bases). The CDR3 extends over 15 amino acids. V lost 1 base and J lost 4, with 10 bases in between. The CDR3 protein is CASSLGGGGNEKLFF. The CDR3 DNA sequence: TGTGCCAGCAGTTTAGGGGGGGGAGGTAATGAAAAACTGTTTTTT.

There are many counts of this clonotype. The chain uses TRBV29-1 and TRBJ1-1; D perhaps matches TRBD1 (5 bases). The CDR3 runs to 11 residues. The ends were cut back, 5 bases at V and 6 bases at J, with 10 bases in the middle. CDR1 and CDR2 (germline): SQVTM, ANQGSEA. CDR3 region: CSVLQGAEAFF. The CDR3 nucleotides are TGCAGCGTTCTCCAGGGAGCTGAAGCTTTCTTT.

The V gene is TRBV20-1, the J gene TRBJ1-2; TRBD1 might be the D (5 bases). The germline CDR1 and CDR2 sequences are DFQATT and SNEGSKA (reference sequence). The CDR3 loop spans 15 amino acids. V lost 8 bases and J lost 6, with 25 bases in between. CDR3 in DNA: TGCAGTTACTCCCCCGGGGCCGCCGAGGAGGATGGCTACACCTTC. This translates into CSYSPGAAEEDGYTF.

V gene TRBV19 combines with J gene TRBJ1-2; 7 nucleotides agree with TRBD1. The junction had 6 bases not matched to a gene; V was cut back by 3 bases and J by 2 bases. CDR3 length: 15 residues. Germline CDR1 is LNHDA and CDR2 is SQIVND (reference sequence). In DNA form, the CDR3 reads TGTGCCAGTAGTATGGGACAGTTCGTCAACTATGGCTACACCTTC. Translated, it gives CASSMGQFVNYGYTF. Variable domain in full (rest from reference TRBV19 and TRBJ1-2): DGGITQSPKYLFRKEGQNVTLSCEQNLNHDAMYWYRQDPGQGLRLIYYSQIVNDFQKGDIAEGYSVSREKKESFPLTVTSAQKNPTAFYLCASSMGQFVNYGYTFGSGTRLTVV.

The chain has TRBV29-1 and TRBJ2-7, with D possibly TRBD2 on 5 matching bases. Germline V gene lookup returns CDR1 SQVTM and CDR2 ANQGSEA. The CDR3 has 13 amino acids. The V and J ends lost 1 base and 1 base respectively, with 8 bases between them. The chain's CDR3 is CSVEAGNSYEQYF. DNA for the CDR3: TGCAGCGTTGAAGCCGGGAATTCCTACGAGCAGTACTTC.

The CDR3 spells CASSVVPFRLANTGELFF. The CDR3 bases are TGTGCCAGCAGCGTAGTCCCCTTTCGACTAGCGAACACCGGGGAGCTGTTTTTT. This rearrangement joins TRBV9 to TRBJ2-2; D might be TRBD2 (6 bases). The germline gives CDR1 SGDLS, CDR2 YYNGEE. V gave up 0 bases and J gave up 0 bases, with 15 bases separating them. This CDR3 has 18 residues.

This clonotype was seen many times. The chain employs TRBV7-9 and TRBJ1-5; no clear D. Germline V gene lookup returns CDR1 SEHNR and CDR2 FQNEAQ (reference sequence). The germline V and J ends were trimmed by 4 bases and 0 bases, with 7 bases remaining between them. The CDR3 loop spans 14 amino acids. The CDR3 here is CASSSENSNQPQHF. The CDR3 DNA is TGTGCCAGCAGCTCAGAAAATAGCAATCAGCCCCAGCATTTT. The full variable domain, completed using reference TRBV7-9 and TRBJ1-5, is DTGVSQNPRHKITKRGQNVTFRCDPISEHNRLYWYRQTLGQGPEFLTYFQNEAQLEKSRLLSDRFSAERPKGSFSTLEIQRTEQGDSAMYLCASSSENSNQPQHFGDGTRLSIL.

The V gene is TRBV7-9, the J gene TRBJ2-2; D is ambiguous. Germline-derived CDR1 and CDR2 are SEHNR and FQNEAQ (reference sequence). V gave up 7 bases and J gave up 1 base, with 7 bases separating them. This CDR3 is 13 amino acids long. CDR3 sequence: CASKEVNTGELFF. The CDR3 DNA reads TGTGCCAGCAAGGAAGTGAACACCGGGGAGCTGTTTTTT.

The V and J genes are TRBV29-1 and TRBJ1-1; perhaps TRBD1 as D (6 bases). Germline assignment: CDR1 SQVTM and CDR2 ANQGSEA. The CDR3 spans 12 residues. Trimming stripped 3 bases from V and 6 bases from J, with 11 bases between. The CDR3 DNA is TGCAGCGTTGACAGGGGAGTCGCTGAAGCTTTCTTT. It translates to CSVDRGVAEAFF.

This clonotype was counted many times. This chain uses TRBV2 with TRBJ2-7; D not resolved. Germline V gene lookup returns CDR1 SNHLY and CDR2 FYNNEI. This CDR3 contains 11 residues. Trimming left V 8 bases short and J 2 bases short, with 7 bases between. The CDR3 spells CASLGAYEQYF. CDR3 coding DNA: TGTGCCAGCCTTGGAGCCTACGAGCAGTACTTC.

This clonotype was recorded only once. A much more abundant neighbour one base away suggests this may be a read error. This chain links TRBV10-3 with TRBJ2-7, with D possibly TRBD2 on 5 matching bases. Trimming took 6 bases from V and 1 from J, leaving 13 bases between them. Germline CDR1 reads ENHRY; CDR2 reads SYGVKD. This CDR3 is built from 14 residues. CDR3 in DNA: TGTGCCATCAGCCGCACTAGGGCTTCCTACGAGCAGTACTTC. Amino acids: CAISRTRASYEQYF.

The table lists this clonotype with many counts. The chain carries TRBV2 and TRBJ1-5; D unclear. Trimming left V 2 bases short and J 4 bases short, with 9 bases between. The germline gives CDR1 SNHLY, CDR2 FYNNEI. The CDR3 contains 14 residues. In DNA, the CDR3 is TGTGCCAGCAGTGAACTACGGGAGAATCAGCCCCAGCATTTT. Translating gives CASSELRENQPQHF.

Of note for this clonotype: A junction boundary mismatches the germline segment, possibly from a read error. V is TRBV5-1 and J is TRBJ2-7, with D perhaps matching TRBD2 (6 bases). There are 13 residues in the CDR3. The germline gives CDR1 SGHRS, CDR2 YFSETQ. Here the CDR3 DNA reads TGTGCCAGCAGTCGCACTAGCTTCTACGAGCAGTACTTC. Amino acids: CASSRTSFYEQYF.

This clonotype was counted a single time. This chain joins TRBV29-1 and TRBJ2-2; D may be TRBD1 (5 bases). Germline lookup yields CDR1 SQVTM and CDR2 ANQGSEA. The V gene lost 4 bases and the J gene lost 11 bases, with 14 bases spanning the gap. The CDR3 covers 12 residues. The CDR3 nucleotides are TGCAGCGTTGCCAGGGTCGACAATGAGCTGTTTTTT. Protein sequence: CSVARVDNELFF.

The chain has TRBV7-2 and TRBJ2-7, with TRBD1 matching 8 bases. This CDR3 has 15 amino acids. Germline-derived CDR1 and CDR2 are SGHTA and FQGNSA. The V segment lost 2 bases and the J segment 2 bases; nucleotides outside the gene matches: 5. This CDR3 is CASSLTGTGAYEQYF. The CDR3, as DNA: TGTGCCAGCAGCTTAACCGGGACAGGCGCCTACGAGCAGTACTTC.

The table lists this clonotype with a few counts. This CDR3 is CASSYSTRFTEAFF. The DNA for the CDR3 is TGTGCCAGCAGTTACTCGACACGATTCACTGAAGCTTTCTTT. This chain connects TRBV6-5 to TRBJ1-1, with D hard to call. The germline V and J ends were trimmed by 0 bases and 4 bases, with 9 bases remaining between them. The CDR3 is 14 amino acids. The germline V gene encodes CDR1 MNHEY and CDR2 SVGAGI.